What follows are 23 T cell receptor beta chains derived from one specimen sequenced in a study of blood T cells in healthy people across ages. Then a second PCR, running roughly 7 to 11 cycles, was carried out with a sample-barcoded 5' primer and a J-beta primer mix. MiXCR was run by TCRdb on the 5' RACE reads, yielding one entry per CDR3 protein. The sample contains about 640,000 distinct CDR3 sequences, 58% of which appear only once. Sequenced material: blood. All receptors come from a man aged 60 to 69 in good health.

V is TRBV29-1 and J is TRBJ1-2, with TRBD1 as a possible D gene (5 bases). With 4 bases removed from V and 2 bases from J, the gap between germline ends came to 8 bases. The CDR3 is 12 amino acids. Germline V gene lookup returns CDR1 SQVTM and CDR2 ANQGSEA. The chain's CDR3 is CSVAGGNYGYTF. The CDR3 nucleotides read TGCAGCGTTGCTGGGGGGAACTATGGCTACACCTTC.

The V gene is TRBV4-2, the J gene TRBJ2-1; no clear D gene. The CDR3 runs to 13 residues. Trimming shortened V by 2 bases and J by 8 bases, and 10 bases separated the two germline ends. Germline V gives CDR1 LGHNA, CDR2 YNFKEQ. In nucleotides, the CDR3 is TGTGCCAGCAGCCAACTTAGCTCGGATGAGCAGTTCTTC. Its protein is CASSQLSSDEQFF.

The rearrangement uses TRBV20-1 and TRBJ2-6; TRBD1 might be the D (6 bases). Germline assignment: CDR1 DFQATT and CDR2 SNEGSKA (reference sequence). The CDR3 sequence is 16 residues long. V was pared by 0 bases and J by 4 bases, with 13 bases between. The CDR3 protein is CSAREGRGSGANVLTF. Here the CDR3 DNA reads TGCAGTGCTAGAGAGGGCAGGGGCTCGGGGGCCAACGTCCTGACTTTC.

This clonotype has only a few counts. The gene calls are TRBV20-1 and TRBJ2-7, with 7 bases aligning to TRBD1. The CDR3 length is 14 residues. The germline V gene has CDR1 DFQATT and CDR2 SNEGSKA (reference sequence). Unmatched junction bases numbered 8, after V lost 3 bases and J lost 3 bases. The CDR3 DNA reads as TGCAGTGCTAGGGGGACAGCTTTCCTCTACGAGCAGTACTTC. Protein product: CSARGTAFLYEQYF.

This chain uses TRBV5-1 with TRBJ1-1, with 7 bases that match TRBD1. Germline CDR1 and CDR2: SGHRS and YFSETQ. The CDR3 has 18 residues. The V and J ends lost 1 base and 4 bases, in that order; junction bases with no gene match: 16. The CDR3 nucleotides read TGCGCCAGCAGCTTGAGGGGACAGTCAACAAGGGGCGGCACTGAAGCTTTCTTT. This encodes CASSLRGQSTRGGTEAFF.

This clonotype has just one count. At one boundary the junction diverges from the germline segment, which might be a read error. The chain has TRBV6-6 and TRBJ2-4, with D possibly TRBD1 on 5 matching bases. CDR1 and CDR2 (germline): MNHNY, SVGAGI (reference sequence). The CDR3 has 16 residues. This CDR3 is CASSYRLSGAKNIRYF. CDR3 nucleotide sequence: TGTGCCAGCAGTTACCGTCTTAGTGGGGCCAAAAACATTCGGTACTTC.

The chain combines TRBV20-1 with TRBJ1-1; 12 bases align to TRBD1. V shed 0 bases, J shed 11 bases, and the junction held 10 bases outside the gene matches. CDR1 and CDR2 (germline): DFQATT, SNEGSKA (reference sequence). This CDR3 spans 15 amino acids. CDR3 amino acids: CSARDGTGGAVRAFF. Here the CDR3 DNA reads TGCAGTGCTAGAGATGGGACAGGGGGCGCAGTGAGGGCTTTCTTT.

The chain couples TRBV11-2 to TRBJ2-1; possible D gene TRBD2, 5 bases. This CDR3 is 14 amino acids long. Germline V gene data show CDR1 as SGHAT and CDR2 as FQNNGV. V lost 7 bases and J 3 bases, leaving 13 bases between the germline ends. CDR3 coding DNA: TGTGCCAGCAACCCGTACGGAGGCTACAATGAGCAGTTCTTC. Translating it yields CASNPYGGYNEQFF.

This clonotype was seen a handful of times. The chain couples TRBV5-1 to TRBJ2-1, with TRBD1 identical over 8 bases. CDR3 length equals 15 residues. The trim removed 0 bases at V and 4 bases at J, leaving 3 bases unmatched. CDR1 SGHRS and CDR2 YFSETQ come from the germline V gene. The CDR3: CASSLARTGYNEQFF. DNA of the CDR3: TGCGCCAGCAGCTTGGCCCGGACAGGGTACAATGAGCAGTTCTTC.

This clonotype has just a few counts. The chain joins TRBV25-1 to TRBJ2-5; D gene ambiguous. This CDR3 spans 14 amino acids. Per germline, CDR1 MGHDK and CDR2 SYGVNS. Trimming removed 4 bases at V and 5 bases at J, with 14 bases between. CDR3 amino acids: CASSGPSVEETQYF. The CDR3 DNA is TGTGCCAGCAGTGGGCCTTCGGTAGAGGAGACCCAGTACTTC. The whole variable domain, remainder taken from reference TRBV25-1 and TRBJ2-5, is EADIYQTPRYLVIGTGKKITLECSQTMGHDKMYWYQQDPGMELHLIHYSYGVNSTEKGDLSSESTVSRIRTEHFPLTLESARPSHTSQYLCASSGPSVEETQYFGPGTRLLVL.

There are a few counts of this clonotype. J is TRBJ1-6 and V is TRBV12-3 or TRBV12-4, with 8 bases lining up with TRBD1. Losses at the gene ends were 5 bases for V and 7 bases for J; bases not matched to a gene: 4. The CDR3 contains 14 residues. DNA for the CDR3: TGTGCCAGCAGTCAAGGACAGGGAAATTCACCCCTCCACTTT. It is translated as CASSQGQGNSPLHF.

The chain combines TRBV10-2 with TRBJ2-1, with 8 bases matching TRBD1. Germline V gene sequence: CDR1 WSHSY, CDR2 SAAADI. The ends lost 7 bases at V and 5 bases at J; junction bases unmatched: 13. The CDR3 length is 16 residues. In DNA, the CDR3 is TGCGCCAGCACGCTTGGGACAGGTTATTTTGACAATGAGCAGTTCTTC. It encodes CASTLGTGYFDNEQFF.

Here the CDR3 reads CASSPWDRGIDQPQHF. DNA of the CDR3: TGTGCCAGCTCACCATGGGACAGGGGCATCGATCAGCCCCAGCATTTT. This rearrangement joins TRBV18 to TRBJ1-5; 10 bases map to TRBD1. V dropped 2 bases and J dropped 5; count of bases not matched to a gene: 6. Germline CDR1 is KGHSH and CDR2 is LQKENI. This CDR3 contains 16 residues.

The rearrangement uses TRBV12-5 and TRBJ2-5, with D uncertain. Looked up from germline, CDR1 is LGHNT and CDR2 is FRNRAP. The CDR3 covers 12 residues. Trimming stripped 3 bases from V and 7 bases from J, with 9 bases between. The CDR3 here is CASGFPRGTQYF. DNA for the CDR3: TGTGCTAGTGGTTTTCCACGCGGGACCCAGTACTTC.

The chain uses TRBV5-1 and TRBJ2-1; 14 bases line up with TRBD2. The CDR3 length is 16 residues. J lost 7 bases, V lost 4 bases, and 7 bases had no gene match. CDR1 SGHRS and CDR2 YFSETQ come from the germline V gene. The CDR3 DNA is TGCGCCAGCAGCCCCCCCGGGACTAGCGGGGGAAATGAGCAGTTCTTC. Translating gives CASSPPGTSGGNEQFF.

The chain uses TRBV7-8 and TRBJ1-2; 7 nucleotides agree with TRBD1. Germline CDR1 and CDR2: SGHVS and FQNEAQ. CDR3 size: 14 residues. V dropped 5 bases and J dropped 4; count of bases not matched to a gene: 7. CDR3 loop: CASSPGTDRYGYTF. The CDR3 DNA reads as TGTGCCAGCAGCCCAGGGACAGACCGCTATGGCTACACCTTC.

The genes are TRBV20-1 and TRBJ2-5; D tentatively fits TRBD1 or TRBD2 (6 bases each). The CDR3 consists of 13 residues. The V end was cut by 6 bases, the J end by 5 bases, with 16 bases between. Germline assignment: CDR1 DFQATT and CDR2 SNEGSKA (reference sequence). CDR3 amino acids: CSAARGTPETQYF. CDR3 sequence (DNA): TGCAGTGCGGCAAGGGGGACTCCTGAGACCCAGTACTTC.

CDR3 in DNA: TGTGCCAGCAGCAAAGGGACCGTGACAGGACCGAACTATGAGCAGTACTTC. Its translation is CASSKGTVTGPNYEQYF. The chain carries TRBV21-1 and TRBJ2-5; the table names TRBD1, a call not compared with the DNA. TRBV21-1 is deemed a pseudogene. This CDR3 spans 17 amino acids.

V usage is TRBV12-3 or TRBV12-4 and J usage is TRBJ2-5, with TRBD2 matching over 16 bases. J gave up 11 bases and V 5 bases, and 11 bases lay outside the gene matches. The CDR3 is made up of 16 amino acids. The CDR3 is CASSPGLAGGYNEQYF. In nucleotides, the CDR3 is TGTGCCAGCAGTCCGGGACTAGCGGGGGGGTACAATGAGCAGTACTTC.

This clonotype appeared once. The CDR3 region is CASSRRLAGGLQETQYF. The CDR3 bases are TGTGCCAGCAGCCGCCGACTAGCGGGGGGACTCCAAGAGACCCAGTACTTC. V and J are TRBV12-3 or TRBV12-4 and TRBJ2-5, with 13 bases identical to TRBD2. This CDR3 is built from 17 residues. V shed 6 bases and J 1 base; nucleotides not matched to a gene: 8.

The rearrangement links TRBV4-3 to TRBJ2-7, with D possibly being TRBD1 (6 bases). Germline CDR1 and CDR2: LGHNA and YSLEER. The CDR3 has 16 amino acids. The germline V and J ends were trimmed by 0 bases and 5 bases, with 17 bases remaining between them. The CDR3 here is CASSQDLGRGHDEQYF. As DNA, the CDR3 is TGCGCCAGCAGCCAAGATCTAGGCAGGGGACATGACGAGCAGTACTTC.

The J gene is TRBJ2-3, the V gene TRBV4-1; 9 bases align to TRBD2. V trimming: 0 bases; J trimming: 0 bases; junction bases outside the gene matches: 4. CDR1 is MGHRA and CDR2 is YSYEKL in the germline V gene. This CDR3 region has 17 residues. For the CDR3, the DNA is TGCGCCAGCAGCCAAGATGGCCTAGCGGGGAGCACAGATACGCAGTATTTT. It translates to CASSQDGLAGSTDTQYF.

V is TRBV10-3 and J is TRBJ2-3; no definite D call. The CDR3 spans 13 residues. Trimming shortened V by 11 bases and J by 1 base, and 13 bases separated the two germline ends. Germline CDR1 ENHRY, CDR2 SYGVKD. The CDR3 bases are TGTGCCCTTGCATTCGAGGGCACAGATACGCAGTATTTT. Translation gives CALAFEGTDTQYF.